A selection of T cell receptor beta chains follows, all from one sample in a study of T cells in Graves' hyperthyroidism and ophthalmopathy. In TCRdb, the multiplex PCR reads were re-called with MiXCR into one record per CDR3 protein. The table has some 650,000 distinct CDR3 sequences, more than 15% seen once. Sequenced sample: blood. Receptors originate from a woman between 40 and 50 years old with Graves' ophthalmopathy. Both conserved end residues are part of each CDR3. Each record gives: D gene, V gene, J gene, clone size, CDR3 DNA, CDR3 protein. A D gene is named only where the DNA matches it firmly. For some rows the clone size is stated as once, few or many, or as a class when expanded; others skip it.

d_call: .; v_call: TRBV27; j_call: TRBJ2-7; clone_size: many; cdr3_nt: TGTGCCAGCAGTTCCTCGGCAGGGCCCTACGAGCAGTACTTC; cdr3_aa: CASSSSAGPYEQYF
d_call: .; v_call: TRBV18; j_call: TRBJ2-1; clone_size: many; cdr3_nt: TGTGCCAGCTCACCGGGGATCGGCTCCTACAATGAGCAGTTCTTC; cdr3_aa: CASSPGIGSYNEQFF
d_call: TRBD1; v_call: TRBV7-9; j_call: TRBJ2-3; clone_size: few; cdr3_nt: TGTGCCAGCAGCTTACAAGGACAGGGGATCGATACGCAGTATTTT; cdr3_aa: CASSLQGQGIDTQYF
d_call: .; v_call: TRBV2; j_call: TRBJ2-7; clone_size: many; cdr3_nt: TGTGCCAGCCGTCGACTGGTCTCCGAGCAGTACTTC; cdr3_aa: CASRRLVSEQYF
d_call: .; v_call: TRBV7-9; j_call: TRBJ2-4; clone_size: .; cdr3_nt: TGTGCCAGCAGCTTAGACGCAGCCAAAAACATTCAGTACTTC; cdr3_aa: CASSLDAAKNIQYF
d_call: .; v_call: TRBV10-2; j_call: TRBJ1-5; clone_size: once; cdr3_nt: TGCGCCAGCAGTGAGTCAGGGCCCCAGCATTTT; cdr3_aa: CASSESGPQHF
d_call: .; v_call: TRBV5-1; j_call: TRBJ2-5; clone_size: .; cdr3_nt: TGCGCCAGCAGCTTGTTCAGGGCTAATCAAGAGACCCAGTACTTC; cdr3_aa: CASSLFRANQETQYF
d_call: TRBD1; v_call: TRBV10-3; j_call: TRBJ2-5; clone_size: few; cdr3_nt: TGTGCCATCTCCCGGGACAGTGGGGGAGAGACCCAGTACTTC; cdr3_aa: CAISRDSGGETQYF
d_call: TRBD2; v_call: TRBV5-1; j_call: TRBJ2-1; clone_size: many; cdr3_nt: TGCGCCAGCAGGGGGGGGACTAGCGTCTTAACGGTCTACAATGAGCAGTTCTTC; cdr3_aa: CASRGGTSVLTVYNEQFF
d_call: .; v_call: TRBV30; j_call: TRBJ1-4; clone_size: many; cdr3_nt: TGTGCCTGTCCCGGGACCGCCAATGAAAAACTGTTTTTT; cdr3_aa: CACPGTANEKLFF
d_call: .; v_call: TRBV7-9; j_call: TRBJ2-7; clone_size: many; cdr3_nt: TGTGCCAGCAGCCGTGGACAGAATAAAGCCTACGAGCAGTACTTC; cdr3_aa: CASSRGQNKAYEQYF
d_call: .; v_call: TRBV5-6; j_call: TRBJ1-2; clone_size: .; cdr3_nt: TGTGCCAGCAGCTTCTACAGGGACTTGGTTGGCTGCACCTTC; cdr3_aa: CASSFYRDLVGCTF
d_call: .; v_call: TRBV7-8; j_call: TRBJ1-4; clone_size: few; cdr3_nt: TGTGCCAGCAGCTTAGAGGGGTTGCCTAATGAAAAACTGTTTTTT; cdr3_aa: CASSLEGLPNEKLFF
d_call: TRBD2; v_call: TRBV28; j_call: TRBJ2-7; clone_size: .; cdr3_nt: TGTGCCAGCAGTCCCGGGACTAGCGGGATCGTGGCCGGGGGGGAGCAGTACTTC; cdr3_aa: CASSPGTSGIVAGGEQYF
d_call: .; v_call: TRBV28; j_call: TRBJ1-1; clone_size: many; cdr3_nt: .; cdr3_aa: CASSSSTAWGTEAFF
d_call: .; v_call: TRBV18; j_call: TRBJ1-1; clone_size: many; cdr3_nt: TGTGCCAGCTCACCCAATGTAGTGAGCTCGAACACTGAAGCTTTCTTT; cdr3_aa: CASSPNVVSSNTEAFF
d_call: .; v_call: TRBV3-1; j_call: TRBJ1-5; clone_size: many; cdr3_nt: TGTGCCAGCAGCCAAGTCCGGGTAGGGGGTGAAGATCAGCCCCAGCATTTT; cdr3_aa: CASSQVRVGGEDQPQHF
d_call: TRBD2; v_call: TRBV7-9; j_call: TRBJ2-1; clone_size: many; cdr3_nt: TGTGCCAGCAGCCTAGCTAGCGGGAGCAATGAGCAGTTCTTC; cdr3_aa: CASSLASGSNEQFF
d_call: .; v_call: TRBV30; j_call: TRBJ2-2; clone_size: .; cdr3_nt: TGTGCCTGGAGTGGGTCTCGGACATCTCGTTTCACCGGGGAGCTGTTTTTT; cdr3_aa: CAWSGSRTSRFTGELFF
d_call: .; v_call: TRBV6-6; j_call: TRBJ2-3; clone_size: many; cdr3_nt: TGTGCCAGCAGTTACTCTGAGGCTAGCACAGATACGCAGTATTTT; cdr3_aa: CASSYSEASTDTQYF
d_call: .; v_call: TRBV7-9; j_call: TRBJ2-5; clone_size: many; cdr3_nt: TGTGCCAGCAGCTTAGACGTGGGGGTCCAAGAGACCCAGTACTTC; cdr3_aa: CASSLDVGVQETQYF
d_call: .; v_call: TRBV28; j_call: TRBJ2-1; clone_size: many; cdr3_nt: TGTGCCAGCAGTTTTTCGGGCCGTGAGCAGTTCTTC; cdr3_aa: CASSFSGREQFF
d_call: TRBD1; v_call: TRBV12-3/TRBV12-4; j_call: TRBJ1-1; clone_size: many; cdr3_nt: TGTGCCAGCAGCCTATCACAGGGGGCAACGACTGAAGCTTTCTTT; cdr3_aa: CASSLSQGATTEAFF
d_call: .; v_call: TRBV19; j_call: TRBJ1-1; clone_size: few; cdr3_nt: TGTGCCAGTAGTGCCTCCTCCGGGACGGTGAACACTGAAGCTTTCTTT; cdr3_aa: CASSASSGTVNTEAFF
d_call: TRBD1; v_call: TRBV11-2; j_call: TRBJ2-4; clone_size: many; cdr3_nt: TGTGCCAGCAGCTCTCTACGGGGGACAGGTAGAAACATTCAGTACTTC; cdr3_aa: CASSSLRGTGRNIQYF
d_call: .; v_call: TRBV7-2; j_call: TRBJ2-1; clone_size: many; cdr3_nt: TGTGCCAGCAGCTTGTCGCGGGGTACCTACAATGAGCAGTTCTTC; cdr3_aa: CASSLSRGTYNEQFF
d_call: TRBD2; v_call: TRBV20-1; j_call: TRBJ2-1; clone_size: .; cdr3_nt: TGCAGTGCTCCCCGGACTAGCGGCTCCTACAATGAGCAGTTCTTC; cdr3_aa: CSAPRTSGSYNEQFF
d_call: .; v_call: TRBV5-1; j_call: TRBJ2-1; clone_size: many; cdr3_nt: TGCGCCAGCAGCTTGGCCGGGGGCCAGGGTGTCGTAGGTGAGCAGTTCTTC; cdr3_aa: CASSLAGGQGVVGEQFF
d_call: TRBD1; v_call: TRBV5-4; j_call: TRBJ2-7; clone_size: .; cdr3_nt: TGTGCCGGCATCCGGGACAGCGAATTCACCTACGAGCAGTACTTC; cdr3_aa: CAGIRDSEFTYEQYF
d_call: .; v_call: TRBV3-1; j_call: TRBJ1-3; clone_size: many; cdr3_nt: TGTGCCAGCAGCCAAACGACTGGAAACACCATATATTTT; cdr3_aa: CASSQTTGNTIYF
d_call: TRBD1; v_call: TRBV7-9; j_call: TRBJ1-6; clone_size: .; cdr3_nt: TGTGCCAGCAGCTCCGGGACAGCGATAGAACTCCTCCACTTT; cdr3_aa: CASSSGTAIELLHF
d_call: TRBD1; v_call: TRBV6-1; j_call: TRBJ1-2; clone_size: .; cdr3_nt: TGTGCCAGCAGCAACAGGGGGACGAGCTATGGCTACACCTTC; cdr3_aa: CASSNRGTSYGYTF
d_call: .; v_call: TRBV29-1; j_call: TRBJ2-7; clone_size: many; cdr3_nt: TGCAGCGTTCGGGAAAGGGGTTCATCCTACGAGCAGTACTTC; cdr3_aa: CSVRERGSSYEQYF
d_call: .; v_call: TRBV11-2; j_call: TRBJ1-2; clone_size: many; cdr3_nt: TGTGCCAGCAGCTTAGATCGGGGAGGGCTCGATGGCTACACCTTC; cdr3_aa: CASSLDRGGLDGYTF
d_call: TRBD1; v_call: TRBV20-1; j_call: TRBJ1-2; clone_size: many; cdr3_nt: TGCAGTGCTAGTGACAGGGACTATGGCTACACCTTC; cdr3_aa: CSASDRDYGYTF
d_call: .; v_call: TRBV5-5; j_call: TRBJ2-6; clone_size: few; cdr3_nt: TGTGCCAGCAGCTTGGAGGGGGGCTCTGGGGCCAACGTCCTGACTTTC; cdr3_aa: CASSLEGGSGANVLTF
d_call: .; v_call: TRBV7-2; j_call: TRBJ1-2; clone_size: many; cdr3_nt: TGTGCCAGCAGCTTAGCCGCGGGACGGGGCTATGGCTACACCTTC; cdr3_aa: CASSLAAGRGYGYTF
d_call: TRBD1; v_call: TRBV11-1; j_call: TRBJ1-1; clone_size: few; cdr3_nt: TGTGCCAGCAGTTTAAGGGGGCCCTGGGGCACTGAAGCTTTCTTT; cdr3_aa: CASSLRGPWGTEAFF
d_call: .; v_call: TRBV7-9; j_call: TRBJ2-3; clone_size: .; cdr3_nt: TGTGCCAGCAGCTTAGCAGGGTCTAGCACTAGCACAGATACGCAGTATTTT; cdr3_aa: CASSLAGSSTSTDTQYF
d_call: TRBD2; v_call: TRBV6-2/TRBV6-3; j_call: TRBJ2-3; clone_size: .; cdr3_nt: TGTGCCAGCAACCCTGTGCGGGGGGGCCTAGATACGCAGTATTTT; cdr3_aa: CASNPVRGGLDTQYF
d_call: .; v_call: TRBV5-1; j_call: TRBJ2-7; clone_size: .; cdr3_nt: TGCGCCAGCAGCTCTCAGGGGACTGCAGGCTACGAGCAGTACTTC; cdr3_aa: CASSSQGTAGYEQYF
d_call: .; v_call: TRBV20-1; j_call: TRBJ2-5; clone_size: .; cdr3_nt: TGCAGTGCTAGGAATCGATGGGGGGCCCCAAAAGAGACCCAGTACTTC; cdr3_aa: CSARNRWGAPKETQYF
d_call: TRBD2; v_call: TRBV11-1; j_call: TRBJ2-7; clone_size: .; cdr3_nt: TGTGCCAGCAGCTTAGGCCTAGCGGGATTCTACGAGCAGTACTTC; cdr3_aa: CASSLGLAGFYEQYF